These 30 T cell receptor beta chains originate from one sample sequenced in a study of cytomegalovirus exposure and HLA in healthy donors (dated by TCRdb to 2016 to 2017). Library construction relied on the immunoSEQ multiplex PCR assay. For the multiplex PCR, a mixture combining 60 forward primers for TCR Vbeta segments and 13 reverse primers for TCR Jbeta segments was used. TCRdb mirrors the immuneACCESS table, restricted to in-frame sequences. Some clones are absent from its copies; in checked studies, under half trace to an unresolved V gene, and the reason for the others is unknown. The sample has about 77,000 clones on record. The biggest ten clones account for approximately 13% of the sample. Input material: PBMCs. The origin of the receptors is a man between 50 and 59 years old in good health and CMV-seropositive.

J is TRBJ2-4 and V is TRBV5-1; possible D gene TRBD1, 5 bases. The CDR3 consists of 14 residues. Trimming took 0 bases from V and 11 from J, leaving 15 bases between them. CDR1 and CDR2 (germline): SGHRS, YFSETQ. As DNA, the CDR3 is TGCGCCAGCAGCTTGGGGGGCGAGGAATGGGTTCAGTACTTC. Its translation: CASSLGGEEWVQYF.

This chain joins TRBV7-9 and TRBJ2-5, with 7 bases that match TRBD1. Germline V gene data show CDR1 as SEHNR and CDR2 as FQNEAQ (reference sequence). J lost 4 bases, V lost 5 bases, and 7 bases had no gene match. The CDR3 has 14 amino acids. Here the CDR3 DNA reads TGTGCCAGCAGCACCCGACAGGGACGAGAGACCCAGTACTTC. This gives the protein CASSTRQGRETQYF.

The rearrangement joins TRBV6-1 to TRBJ2-5; weak D call: TRBD2 (7 bases). With 2 bases removed from V and 4 bases from J, the gap between germline ends came to 14 bases. The CDR3 loop spans 15 amino acids. Per the germline V gene, CDR1 is MNHNS and CDR2 is SASEGT. The CDR3 DNA reads TGTGCCAGCAGTGAAAGGCAGGGGAGGGGAGAGACCCAGTACTTC. Its translation: CASSERQGRGETQYF.

The rearrangement joins TRBV29-1 to TRBJ2-3; 8 bases fit TRBD1. Germline CDR1 and CDR2: SQVTM and ANQGSEA. This CDR3 spans 14 amino acids. The V segment lost 5 bases and the J segment 0 bases; nucleotides outside the gene matches: 4. The CDR3 sequence: CSVRQGSSTDTQYF. CDR3 coding DNA: TGCAGCGTTCGACAGGGGTCTAGCACAGATACGCAGTATTTT.

The chain carries TRBV6-5 and TRBJ1-2, with D hard to call. The germline V and J ends were trimmed by 2 bases and 7 bases, with 14 bases remaining between them. CDR1 and CDR2 (germline): MNHEY, SVGAGI. The CDR3 loop spans 14 amino acids. CDR3 bases: TGTGCCAGCAGTTACATAGGTGGAGGTGGTGGCTACACCTTC. Its translation is CASSYIGGGGGYTF.

The gene calls are TRBV6-5 and TRBJ2-6, with D maybe TRBD1 (7 bases). The CDR3 has 15 residues. V gave up 6 bases and J gave up 2 bases, with 11 bases separating them. CDR1 MNHEY and CDR2 SVGAGI come from the germline V gene. CDR3 sequence reads: CASRQGTAGANVLTF. The CDR3 DNA sequence: TGTGCCAGCAGACAGGGGACTGCTGGGGCCAACGTCCTGACTTTC.

The chain joins TRBV5-1 to TRBJ1-2, with 9 bases lining up with TRBD1. V shed 1 base and J 12 bases; nucleotides not matched to a gene: 10. Per the germline V gene, CDR1 is SGHRS and CDR2 is YFSETQ. This CDR3 has 14 amino acids. Written as DNA, the CDR3 is TGCGCCAGCAGCTTGATGGGACAGGGCGACGAAGACACCTTC. This translates into CASSLMGQGDEDTF.

This chain joins TRBV13 and TRBJ2-7; 7 nucleotides align to TRBD1. Germline CDR1 is PRHDT and CDR2 is FYEKMQ (reference sequence). The CDR3 contains 13 residues. V shed 3 bases and J 2 bases; nucleotides not matched to a gene: 1. Here the CDR3 reads CASSFQGAYEQYV. CDR3 DNA sequence: TGTGCCAGCAGCTTCCAGGGGGCCTACGAGCAGTACGTC.

The CDR3 nucleotides read TGTGCCAGTAGTCCCGGGACTAGCGGGAGGGCCTCGGGGGAGACCCAGTACTTC. Translated: CASSPGTSGRASGETQYF. This rearrangement joins TRBV19 to TRBJ2-5, with 16 bases matching TRBD2. The germline CDR1 and CDR2 sequences are LNHDA and SQIVND (reference sequence). J was trimmed by 5 bases and V by 5 bases; bases with no gene match: 11. CDR3 length: 18 residues.

The chain is built from TRBV30 and TRBJ2-1; a weak D match, TRBD2 (6 bases). Germline CDR1 reads GTSNPN; CDR2 reads SVGIG (reference sequence). The CDR3 extends over 14 amino acids. The ends were cut back, 6 bases at V and 3 bases at J, with 15 bases in the middle. CDR3 amino acids: CACSGTPNYNEQFF. The CDR3 DNA is TGTGCCTGTTCCGGGACTCCTAACTACAATGAGCAGTTCTTC. Filled out from reference TRBV30 and TRBJ2-1, the complete variable domain reads SQTIHQWPATLVQPVGSPLSLECTVEGTSNPNLYWYRQAAGRGLQLLFYSVGIGQISSEVPQNLSASRPQDRQFILSSKKLLLSDSGFYLCACSGTPNYNEQFFGPGTRLTVL.

V gene TRBV11-2 combines with J gene TRBJ1-4; D gene unclear. Germline assignment: CDR1 SGHAT and CDR2 FQNNGV. V was shortened by 4 bases and J by 8 bases, with 5 bases between the two germline ends. The CDR3 contains 11 residues. CDR3 amino acids: CASSYSEKLFF. The CDR3 bases are TGTGCCAGCAGCTACAGCGAAAAACTGTTTTTT.

CDR3: CASRPAEGGDTEAFF. For the CDR3, the DNA is TGCGCCAGCAGACCGGCGGAGGGTGGGGACACTGAAGCTTTCTTT. The chain carries TRBV5-1 and TRBJ1-1; D call uncertain. Germline V CDR1 and CDR2: SGHRS, YFSETQ. The CDR3 sequence is 15 residues long. Trimming took off 5 bases at V and 3 bases at J, with 17 bases between the two ends.

V usage is TRBV5-1 and J usage is TRBJ2-1; D is uncertain. The CDR3 is made up of 15 amino acids. V was shortened by 0 bases and J by 9 bases, with 16 bases between the two germline ends. The germline V gene encodes CDR1 SGHRS and CDR2 YFSETQ. CDR3 bases: TGCGCCAGCAGCTTGGCTGGAGCTAGAGACGGTGAGCAGTTCTTC. This encodes CASSLAGARDGEQFF.

The V and J genes are TRBV7-3 and TRBJ1-6; TRBD1 matches at 7 bases. The CDR3 spans 16 residues. CDR1 SGHTA and CDR2 FQGTGA come from the germline V gene. Losses at the gene ends were 7 bases for V and 4 bases for J; bases not matched to a gene: 10. The CDR3 coding sequence is TGTGCCAGCATCCACTACAGGGGACTTTATAATTCACCCCTCCACTTT. This translates into CASIHYRGLYNSPLHF.

This chain connects TRBV7-2 to TRBJ2-1, with 9 bases identical to TRBD2. V lost 6 bases to trimming and J lost 9 bases; unmatched junction nucleotides: 12. Germline V gene sequence: CDR1 SGHTA, CDR2 FQGNSA. The CDR3 length is 15 residues. The CDR3 loop reads CASSSRGGALGEQFF. DNA of the CDR3: TGTGCCAGCAGTAGTCGCGGGGGGGCTTTGGGTGAGCAGTTCTTC.

The chain employs TRBV6-6 and TRBJ1-1; 7 nucleotides align to TRBD1. There are 15 residues in the CDR3. Germline V gives CDR1 MNHNY, CDR2 SVGAGI (reference sequence). V lost 5 bases and J lost 4; bases outside the gene matches: 10. The CDR3 nucleotides are TGTGCCAGCAGTCGACAGGGATTAAGTGTCACTGAAGCTTTCTTT. This translates into CASSRQGLSVTEAFF.

The rearrangement links TRBV13 to TRBJ1-4; D may be TRBD1 (5 bases). Germline V lookup: CDR1 PRHDT, CDR2 FYEKMQ (reference sequence). V was clipped by 5 bases and J by 3 bases, with 13 bases between them. The CDR3 sequence is 15 residues long. CDR3 in DNA: TGTGCCAGCAGCACCCAGACAGATCCTAATGAAAAACTGTTTTTT. Its translation is CASSTQTDPNEKLFF.

The chain recombines TRBV5-4 with TRBJ2-3, with a tentative D call TRBD1 (6 bases). V was shortened by 3 bases and J by 6 bases, with 14 bases between the two germline ends. Germline V gene data show CDR1 as SGHNT and CDR2 as YYREEE (reference sequence). The CDR3 contains 14 residues. The CDR3 loop is CASSSSTGRDTQYF. CDR3 nucleotides: TGTGCCAGCAGCTCGTCGACAGGCAGGGATACGCAGTATTTT.

The CDR3 DNA reads as TGTGCCAGCAGTTTCAATATAATCCGGACAGGGAAGAACACTGAAGCTTTCTTT. It yields the protein CASSFNIIRTGKNTEAFF. The gene calls are TRBV27 and TRBJ1-1, with 8 bases fitting TRBD1. The CDR3 has 18 residues. J lost 1 base, V lost 3 bases, and 13 bases had no gene match. CDR1 is MNHEY, CDR2 SMNVEV, per germline (reference sequence).

The chain carries TRBV6-1 and TRBJ1-3; TRBD1 matches 9 bases. The trim removed 5 bases at V and 5 bases at J, leaving 7 bases unmatched. This CDR3 region has 15 residues. CDR1 MNHNS and CDR2 SASEGT come from the germline V gene. The CDR3 nucleotides read TGTGCCAGCAGTCCCCGGGACAGGGCGCGAAACACCATATATTTT. It encodes CASSPRDRARNTIYF.

This chain joins TRBV29-1 and TRBJ1-2; 8 bases line up with TRBD1. The length of the CDR3 is 17 residues. Germline V lookup: CDR1 SQVTM, CDR2 ANQGSEA. Trimming took 0 bases from V and 4 from J; bases not matched to a gene: 13. CDR3 sequence (DNA): TGCAGCGTTGAAGAGTGGGGGCCGGGACAGGCCTCCTATGGCTACACCTTC. It codes for CSVEEWGPGQASYGYTF.

V is TRBV2 and J is TRBJ2-3, with D maybe TRBD2 (5 bases). CDR3 length equals 17 residues. V lost 6 bases to trimming and J lost 6 bases, with 25 bases between them. Germline CDR1 reads SNHLY; CDR2 reads FYNNEI. CDR3 bases: TGTGCCAGCAGGAAAGACCGCCGACCCACGGGGTGGGATACGCAGTATTTT. Translated: CASRKDRRPTGWDTQYF.

V usage is TRBV5-1 and J usage is TRBJ1-2; tentatively, D is TRBD1 (6 bases). This CDR3 spans 13 amino acids. Germline-derived CDR1 and CDR2 are SGHRS and YFSETQ. Trimming stripped 3 bases from V and 3 bases from J, with 9 bases between. The CDR3 nucleotides read TGCGCCAGCAGCTCATCAGGGGACTATGGCTACACCTTC. It codes for CASSSSGDYGYTF.

Remarks on this clone: A read error may produce the germline difference seen at one junction end. V gene TRBV5-4 combines with J gene TRBJ1-5; 7 bases line up with TRBD1. Germline V lookup: CDR1 SGHNT, CDR2 YYREEE (reference sequence). The CDR3 length is 12 residues. Here the CDR3 DNA reads TGTGCCAGCAGTTCCCTGACAGGGCGCGAAACTTTT. Protein product: CASSSLTGRETF. The full variable domain, in which reference TRBV5-4 and TRBJ1-5 provide the parts outside the CDR3, is ETGVTQSPTHLIKTRGQQVTLRCSSQSGHNTVSWYQQALGQGPQFIFQYYREEENGRGNFPPRFSGLQFPNYSSELNVNALELDDSALYLCASSSLTGRETFGDGTRLSIL.

This chain uses TRBV11-2 with TRBJ2-6, with 9 bases fitting TRBD2. Germline V gene sequence: CDR1 SGHAT, CDR2 FQNNGV. CDR3 length equals 15 residues. Trimming at V came to 7 bases and at J to 2 bases, leaving 3 bases not matched to a gene. The CDR3 DNA sequence: TGTGCCAGCACCGCGGGGGGGCCTGGGGCCAACGTCCTGACTTTC. As protein: CASTAGGPGANVLTF.

The chain is built from TRBV29-1 and TRBJ1-2; 9 nucleotides align to TRBD1. Germline CDR1 and CDR2: SQVTM and ANQGSEA. V lost 8 bases and J lost 4; bases outside the gene matches: 5. The CDR3 has 12 amino acids. The CDR3 bases are TGCAGCCTATGGACAGGGGCCTATGGCTACACCTTC. Amino acids: CSLWTGAYGYTF. The full variable domain, rest sourced from reference TRBV29-1 and TRBJ1-2, is SAVISQKPSRDICQRGTSLTIQCQVDSQVTMMFWYRQQPGQSLTLIATANQGSEATYESGFVIDKFPISRPNLTFSTLTVSNMSPEDSSIYLCSLWTGAYGYTFGSGTRLTVV.

The chain employs TRBV29-1 and TRBJ1-1; TRBD1 agrees at 9 bases. Germline CDR1 is SQVTM and CDR2 is ANQGSEA. The length of the CDR3 is 16 residues. With 6 bases clipped from V and 0 bases from J, the junction kept 11 bases outside the gene matches. CDR3 protein: CSVRPDRGTLNTEAFF. In DNA form, the CDR3 reads TGCAGCGTCCGCCCGGACAGGGGAACATTGAACACTGAAGCTTTCTTT.

The V gene is TRBV9, the J gene TRBJ1-2, with TRBD1 as a possible D gene (5 bases). The V end lost 8 bases, the J end lost 7 bases, and 18 bases lay between the germline ends. The germline V gene encodes CDR1 SGDLS and CDR2 YYNGEE. This CDR3 has 13 residues. The CDR3 DNA follows: TGTGCCAGTAGGTCCCCAGGGCCTCGTGGCTACACCTTC. It encodes CASRSPGPRGYTF.

The chain couples TRBV19 to TRBJ2-3; D may be TRBD1 (5 bases). Trimming took off 3 bases at V and 0 bases at J, with 10 bases between the two ends. Germline values: CDR1 LNHDA, CDR2 SQIVND (reference sequence). This CDR3 comprises 15 residues. The DNA for the CDR3 is TGTGCCAGTAGTATCCAGGGTGGCAGCACAGATACGCAGTATTTT. This codes for CASSIQGGSTDTQYF. The variable domain in full, completed from reference TRBV19 and TRBJ2-3, reads DGGITQSPKYLFRKEGQNVTLSCEQNLNHDAMYWYRQDPGQGLRLIYYSQIVNDFQKGDIAEGYSVSREKKESFPLTVTSAQKNPTAFYLCASSIQGGSTDTQYFGPGTRLTVL.

The J gene is TRBJ1-5, the V gene TRBV4-1, with TRBD1 matching 7 bases. The germline V gene encodes CDR1 MGHRA and CDR2 YSYEKL. The CDR3 runs to 14 residues. Trimming cost V 4 bases and J 5 bases; bases outside gene matches: 5. The CDR3 sequence is CASSRGGQYQPQHF. CDR3 nucleotide sequence: TGCGCCAGCAGCCGAGGGGGACAGTATCAGCCCCAGCATTTT.